The clone carrying this T cell receptor beta chain has just a few counts. This entry comes from a study of control samples from healthy donors and cancer patients. There are 13 residues in the CDR3. Germline CDR1 and CDR2: LNHNV and YYDKDF (reference sequence). Trimming stripped 1 base from V and 1 base from J, with 4 bases between. This table comes from immunoSEQ multiplex PCR, and its TCRdb copy is limited to in-frame clones, with some not included. Among around 130,000 clones listed, roughly 89% were seen once. This chain uses TRBV15 with TRBJ2-5, with D unclear. This TCR came from a man aged 30-40 years in good health. The sequenced material came from blood. This CDR3 is CATSRGRQETQYF. As DNA, the CDR3 is TGTGCCACCAGCAGAGGCCGCCAAGAGACCCAGTACTTC.